Below are 14 T cell receptor beta chains sequenced from a single sample in a study of CD8 T cells in ankylosing spondylitis (dated by TCRdb to 2017 to 2019). Points the paper makes about the study in general: A TCR beta motif made up of eight or nine highly homologous amino acid variants appeared to be characteristic of blood from ankylosing spondylitis patients.

What these receptors recognize is not known. Library prep was done by 5' RACE. Sequencing relied on an Illumina HiSeq 2500. The public reads were quality trimmed at Q25 with fastp and then assembled into clones with MiXCR by TCRdb, keeping productive beta chains. When rows share a CDR3 protein, they turn into one entry using the most common DNA and genes. The sample table records 700,000 or so distinct CDR3 sequences; roughly 20% of these occur just once. The ten top clones hold over 15% of the sample. Sequencing used blood, either unsorted or a sorted T cell fraction (not recorded which). The source of these receptors is a male donor with ankylosing spondylitis.

The chain couples TRBV24-1 to TRBJ2-1; D tentatively fits TRBD1 or TRBD2 (5 bases each). There are 12 residues in the CDR3. CDR1 and CDR2 (germline): KGHDR, SFDVKD. Trimming took off 9 bases at V and 4 bases at J, with 9 bases between the two ends. Written as DNA, the CDR3 is TGTGCCACCGGGGACGGATACAATGAGCAGTTCTTC. Protein product: CATGDGYNEQFF.

This rearrangement joins TRBV20-1 to TRBJ1-5; D possibly corresponds to TRBD1 (5 bases). V shed 1 base and J shed 2 bases, with 12 bases lying between them. CDR1 is DFQATT, CDR2 SNEGSKA, per germline (reference sequence). The CDR3 is 15 residues long. In nucleotides, the CDR3 is TGCAGTGCTAGAGTGGGGGTCGGGGGCAATCAGCCCCAGCATTTT. The encoded protein is CSARVGVGGNQPQHF.

For the CDR3, the DNA is TGTGCCAGCAGCCGACCGGGGACTAGCGGGAGGAGCTCCTACAATGAGCAGTTCTTC. This translates into CASSRPGTSGRSSYNEQFF. V and J are TRBV11-1 and TRBJ2-1, with 15 bases identical to TRBD2. V trimming: 5 bases; J trimming: 0 bases; junction bases outside the gene matches: 8. This CDR3 contains 19 residues. Germline loops: CDR1 SGHAT, CDR2 FQDESV (reference sequence).

This chain uses TRBV11-2 with TRBJ1-2, with D maybe TRBD1 (6 bases). Germline lookup yields CDR1 SGHAT and CDR2 FQNNGV. The CDR3 covers 17 residues. The V and J ends lost 5 bases and 7 bases respectively, with 26 bases between them. Here the CDR3 reads CASSPGALKGEVGGYTF. CDR3 sequence (DNA): TGTGCCAGCAGCCCCGGAGCGCTTAAGGGGGAGGTTGGTGGCTACACCTTC.

This clonotype was counted only a few times. The chain uses TRBV5-4 and TRBJ2-3; no firm D call. V gave up 4 bases and J gave up 1 base, with 10 bases separating them. The V gene's germline CDR1 is SGHNT and CDR2 YYREEE (reference sequence). This CDR3 is built from 14 residues. As DNA, the CDR3 is TGTGCCAGCAGCCTAGACGTAGGCACAGATACGCAGTATTTT. Protein sequence: CASSLDVGTDTQYF.

This clonotype has only one observation. The genes are TRBV5-1 and TRBJ2-5, with D perhaps TRBD1 (6 bases). Germline values: CDR1 SGHRS, CDR2 YFSETQ. Between the trimmed V and J ends, which lost 0 bases and 1 base, there was a span of 10 bases. The CDR3 consists of 15 residues. CDR3 DNA sequence: TGCGCCAGCAGCTTGGCAGGACAGAGCCAAGAGACCCAGTACTTC. Amino acids: CASSLAGQSQETQYF.

This clonotype turned up a few times. V usage is TRBV27 and J usage is TRBJ2-7; TRBD2 agrees at 13 bases. Germline CDR1 is MNHEY and CDR2 is SMNVEV (reference sequence). CDR3 size: 16 residues. V trimming: 5 bases; J trimming: 2 bases; junction bases outside the gene matches: 6. The CDR3 loop is CASSQGTSGAPYEQYF. In nucleotides, the CDR3 is TGTGCCAGCAGTCAGGGGACTAGCGGGGCCCCCTACGAGCAGTACTTC.

This clonotype was seen only a few times. The chain combines TRBV5-1 with TRBJ2-2, with 8 bases matching TRBD1. Germline assignment: CDR1 SGHRS and CDR2 YFSETQ. The trim removed 4 bases at V and 6 bases at J, leaving 11 bases unmatched. The CDR3 loop spans 16 amino acids. DNA of the CDR3: TGCGCCAGCAGCCAGGACAGGGTCATGGGAGCCGGGGAGCTGTTTTTT. This codes for CASSQDRVMGAGELFF.

This clonotype was detected a few times. CDR3 nucleotides: TGTGCCAGCAGTAGAGCGGGAATCGCAGATACGCAGTATTTT. Residues: CASSRAGIADTQYF. The chain uses TRBV12-3 or TRBV12-4 and TRBJ2-3; 7 bases line up with TRBD2. Germline trimming cut 5 bases from V and 4 bases from J; bases unmatched to any gene: 6. The CDR3 extends over 14 amino acids.

J is TRBJ2-1 and V is TRBV4-1; 8 bases match TRBD2. This CDR3 has 16 amino acids. V lost 1 base and J lost 4; bases outside the gene matches: 6. The germline V gene has CDR1 MGHRA and CDR2 YSYEKL. CDR3 in amino acids: CASSQGLAGDYNEQFF. CDR3 nucleotides: TGCGCCAGCAGCCAAGGGCTAGCGGGCGATTACAATGAGCAGTTCTTC.

CDR3 protein: CASSMLISETTYEQYF. DNA for the CDR3: TGTGCCAGCAGTATGCTTATCTCAGAGACGACCTACGAGCAGTACTTC. The genes are TRBV12-3 or TRBV12-4 and TRBJ2-7; D not resolved. The CDR3 totals 16 residues. Trimming took off 5 bases at V and 2 bases at J, with 19 bases between the two ends.

The gene calls are TRBV29-1 and TRBJ1-2; D may be TRBD1 (5 bases). The germline V gene has CDR1 SQVTM and CDR2 ANQGSEA. Trimming took 6 bases from V and 4 from J, leaving 18 bases between them. This CDR3 is built from 14 residues. DNA of the CDR3: TGCAGCGTCCTGACTCCCGGGGGAGGCTATGGCTACACCTTC. This encodes CSVLTPGGGYGYTF.

CDR3: CASSPDWKRSPYEQYF. As DNA, the CDR3 is TGTGCCAGCAGCCCCGACTGGAAGCGGTCCCCCTACGAGCAGTACTTC. V is TRBV5-6 and J is TRBJ2-7; TRBD2 might be the D (5 bases). Germline lookup yields CDR1 SGHDT and CDR2 YYEEEE. Trimming removed 4 bases at V and 2 bases at J, with 19 bases between. The CDR3 length is 16 residues.

This clonotype was picked up many times. The chain is built from TRBV29-1 and TRBJ2-3, with TRBD2 as a possible D gene (6 bases). The germline CDR1 and CDR2 sequences are SQVTM and ANQGSEA. The CDR3 covers 13 residues. V was clipped by 3 bases and J by 1 base, with 8 bases between them. CDR3 sequence: CSVDGGGTDTQYF. The CDR3 DNA reads TGCAGCGTTGACGGCGGGGGCACAGATACGCAGTATTTT.